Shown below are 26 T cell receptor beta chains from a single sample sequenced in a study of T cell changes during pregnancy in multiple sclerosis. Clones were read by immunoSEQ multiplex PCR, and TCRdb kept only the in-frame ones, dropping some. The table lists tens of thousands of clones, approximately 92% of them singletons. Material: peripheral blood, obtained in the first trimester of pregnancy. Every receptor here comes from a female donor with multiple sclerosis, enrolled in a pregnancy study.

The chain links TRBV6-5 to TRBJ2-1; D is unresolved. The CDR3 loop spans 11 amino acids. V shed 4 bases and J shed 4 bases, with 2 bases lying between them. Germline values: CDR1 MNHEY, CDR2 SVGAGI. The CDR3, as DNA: TGTGCCAGCAGTTTATACAATGAGCAGTTCTTC. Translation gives CASSLYNEQFF.

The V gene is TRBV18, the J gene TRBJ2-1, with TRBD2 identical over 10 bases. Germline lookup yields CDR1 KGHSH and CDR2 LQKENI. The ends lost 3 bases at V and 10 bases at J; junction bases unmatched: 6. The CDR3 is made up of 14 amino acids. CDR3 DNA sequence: TGTGCCAGCTCACCGAGGACTAGCGGACCAGAGCAGTTCTTC. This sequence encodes CASSPRTSGPEQFF.

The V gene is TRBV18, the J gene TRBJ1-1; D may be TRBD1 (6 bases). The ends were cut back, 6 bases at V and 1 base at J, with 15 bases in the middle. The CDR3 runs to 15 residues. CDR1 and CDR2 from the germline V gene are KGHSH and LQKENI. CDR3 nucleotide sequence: TGTGCCAGCTCCCCGGGGAGGGGGAGGAACACTGAAGCTTTCTTT. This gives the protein CASSPGRGRNTEAFF.

The CDR3 nucleotides read TGTGCCAGCAGTTTTAGAGGGGGGGCCGAGCAGTACTTC. The encoded protein is CASSFRGGAEQYF. The chain joins TRBV28 to TRBJ2-7; TRBD2 is a possible D gene (7 bases). Germline V gene lookup returns CDR1 MDHEN and CDR2 SYDVKM. Trimming pared 3 bases from V and 6 bases from J, leaving 12 bases between. The CDR3 spans 13 residues.

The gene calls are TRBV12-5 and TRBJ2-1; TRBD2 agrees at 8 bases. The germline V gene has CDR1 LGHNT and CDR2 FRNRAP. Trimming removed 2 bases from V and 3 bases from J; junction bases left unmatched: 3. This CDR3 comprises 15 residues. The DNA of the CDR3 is TGTGCTAGTGGTTTGATTACTAGCGGCTACAATGAGCAGTTCTTC. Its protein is CASGLITSGYNEQFF. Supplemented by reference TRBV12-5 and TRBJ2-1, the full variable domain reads DARVTQTPRHKVTEMGQEVTMRCQPILGHNTVFWYRQTMMQGLELLAYFRNRAPLDDSGMPKDRFSAEMPDATLATLKIQPSEPRDSAVYFCASGLITSGYNEQFFGPGTRLTVL.

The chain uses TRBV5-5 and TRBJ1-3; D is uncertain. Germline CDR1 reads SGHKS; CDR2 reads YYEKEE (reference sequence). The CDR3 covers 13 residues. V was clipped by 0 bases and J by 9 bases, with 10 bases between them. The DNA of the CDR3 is TGTGCCAGCAGCTTGGACAGTCCCAGCACCATATATTTT. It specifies CASSLDSPSTIYF.

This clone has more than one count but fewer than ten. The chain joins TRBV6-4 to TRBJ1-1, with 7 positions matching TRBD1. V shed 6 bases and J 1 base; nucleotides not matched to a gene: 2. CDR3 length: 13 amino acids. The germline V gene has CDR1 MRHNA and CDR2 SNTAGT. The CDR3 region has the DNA TGTGCCAGCAGCAGGACAGGGAACACTGAAGCTTTCTTT. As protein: CASSRTGNTEAFF.

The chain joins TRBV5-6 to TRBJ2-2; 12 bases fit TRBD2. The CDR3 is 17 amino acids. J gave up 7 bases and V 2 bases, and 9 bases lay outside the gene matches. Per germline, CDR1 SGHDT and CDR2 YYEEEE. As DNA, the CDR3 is TGTGCCAGCAGCTTTCGACTAGCGGGAGCCCCGGGCGGGGAGCTGTTTTTT. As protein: CASSFRLAGAPGGELFF.

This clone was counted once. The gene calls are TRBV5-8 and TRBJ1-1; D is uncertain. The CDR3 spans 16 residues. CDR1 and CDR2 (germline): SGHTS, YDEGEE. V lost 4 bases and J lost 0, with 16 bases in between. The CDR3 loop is CASSVVGQTMNTEAFF. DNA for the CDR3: TGTGCCAGCAGCGTGGTTGGGCAGACGATGAACACTGAAGCTTTCTTT. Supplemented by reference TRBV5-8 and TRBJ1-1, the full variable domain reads EAGVTQSPTHLIKTRGQQATLRCSPISGHTSVYWYQQALGLGLQFLLWYDEGEERNRGNFPPRFSGRQFPNYSSELNVNALELEDSALYLCASSVVGQTMNTEAFFGQGTRLTVV.

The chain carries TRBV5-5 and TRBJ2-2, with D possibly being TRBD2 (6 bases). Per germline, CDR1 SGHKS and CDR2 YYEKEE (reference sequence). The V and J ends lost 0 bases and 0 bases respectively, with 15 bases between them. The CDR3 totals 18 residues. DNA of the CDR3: TGTGCCAGCAGCTTGGTTCTAGCGACTGCTTCGAACACCGGGGAGCTGTTTTTT. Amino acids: CASSLVLATASNTGELFF.

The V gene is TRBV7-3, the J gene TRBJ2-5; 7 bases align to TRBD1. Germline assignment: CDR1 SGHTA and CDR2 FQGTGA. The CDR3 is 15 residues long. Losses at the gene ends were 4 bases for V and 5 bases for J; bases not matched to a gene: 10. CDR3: CASSSISGTDETQYF. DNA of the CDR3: TGTGCCAGCAGCTCCATTTCCGGGACAGATGAGACCCAGTACTTC.

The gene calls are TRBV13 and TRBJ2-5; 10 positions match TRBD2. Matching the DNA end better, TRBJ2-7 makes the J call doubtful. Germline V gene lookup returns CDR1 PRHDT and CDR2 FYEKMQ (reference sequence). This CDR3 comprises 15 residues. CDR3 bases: TGTGCCAGCAGCGTTGGACTAGCGGCTACCTACGAGCAGTACTTC. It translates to CASSVGLAATYEQYF.

The CDR3: CASSSIRGLAGTDTQYF. For the CDR3, the DNA is TGTGCCAGCAGCTCGATCCGGGGACTAGCGGGTACAGATACGCAGTATTTT. The V gene is TRBV7-2, the J gene TRBJ2-3; 12 nucleotides match TRBD2. The CDR3 spans 17 residues. The ends lost 4 bases at V and 3 bases at J; junction bases unmatched: 8. CDR1 SGHTA and CDR2 FQGNSA come from the germline V gene.

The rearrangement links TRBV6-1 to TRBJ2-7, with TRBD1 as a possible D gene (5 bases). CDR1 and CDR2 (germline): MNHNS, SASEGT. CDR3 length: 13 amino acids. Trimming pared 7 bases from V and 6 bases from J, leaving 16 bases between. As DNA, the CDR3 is TGTGCCAGCATGTACCAGGGAACGGGCGAGCAGTACTTC. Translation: CASMYQGTGEQYF.

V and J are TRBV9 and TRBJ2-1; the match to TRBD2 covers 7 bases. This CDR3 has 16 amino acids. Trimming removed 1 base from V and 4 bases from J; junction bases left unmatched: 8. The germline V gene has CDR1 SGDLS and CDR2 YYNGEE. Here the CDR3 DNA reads TGTGCCAGCAGCGTAAGTGCGGGAGTCTTTTACAATGAGCAGTTCTTC. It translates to CASSVSAGVFYNEQFF.

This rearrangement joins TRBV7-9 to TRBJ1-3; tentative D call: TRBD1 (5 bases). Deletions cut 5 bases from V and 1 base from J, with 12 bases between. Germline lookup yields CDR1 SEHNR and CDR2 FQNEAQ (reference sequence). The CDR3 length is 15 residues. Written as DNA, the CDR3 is TGTGCCAGCAGCCGAGTCGGGGGTTCTGGAAACACCATATATTTT. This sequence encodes CASSRVGGSGNTIYF.

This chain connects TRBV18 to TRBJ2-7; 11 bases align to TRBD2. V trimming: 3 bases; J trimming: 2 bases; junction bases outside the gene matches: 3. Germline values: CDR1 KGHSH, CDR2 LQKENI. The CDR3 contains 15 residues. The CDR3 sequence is CASSPIAGGPYEQYF. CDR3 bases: TGTGCCAGCTCACCTATAGCGGGAGGGCCCTACGAGCAGTACTTC.

As DNA, the CDR3 is TGTGCCAGCAGCTTTCCGGCTAGCGGAACCTACGAGCAGTACTTC. It codes for CASSFPASGTYEQYF. The chain links TRBV7-9 to TRBJ2-7; 7 bases fit TRBD2. V gave up 3 bases and J gave up 2 bases; unmatched junction bases: 7. CDR3 length: 15 amino acids. CDR1 and CDR2 (germline): SEHNR, FQNEAQ (reference sequence).

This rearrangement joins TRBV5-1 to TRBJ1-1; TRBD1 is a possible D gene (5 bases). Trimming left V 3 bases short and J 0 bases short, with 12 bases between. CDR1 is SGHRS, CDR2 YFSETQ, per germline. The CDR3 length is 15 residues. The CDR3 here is CASSSRQNMNTEAFF. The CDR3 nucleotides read TGCGCCAGCAGCTCGCGACAGAACATGAACACTGAAGCTTTCTTT.

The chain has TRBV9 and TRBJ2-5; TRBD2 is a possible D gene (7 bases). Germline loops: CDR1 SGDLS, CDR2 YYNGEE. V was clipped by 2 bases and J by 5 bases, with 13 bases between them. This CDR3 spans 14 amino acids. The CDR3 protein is CASSVGGAYETQYF. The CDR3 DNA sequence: TGTGCCAGCAGCGTGGGGGGGGCCTACGAGACCCAGTACTTC.

In DNA form, the CDR3 reads TGTGCCAGCAGCTTACAGGGGGCAGAAGAGACCCAGTACTTC. This codes for CASSLQGAEETQYF. The rearrangement uses TRBV5-4 and TRBJ2-5, with TRBD1 matching over 9 bases. V was clipped by 2 bases and J by 3 bases; unmatched bases: 2. Germline CDR1 reads SGHNT; CDR2 reads YYREEE (reference sequence). The CDR3 is 14 residues long.

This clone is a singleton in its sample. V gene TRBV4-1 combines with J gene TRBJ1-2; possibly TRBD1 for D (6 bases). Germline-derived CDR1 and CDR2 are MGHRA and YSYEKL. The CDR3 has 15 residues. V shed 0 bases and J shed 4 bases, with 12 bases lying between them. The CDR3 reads CASSQDLGAGYGYTF. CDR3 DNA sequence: TGCGCCAGCAGCCAAGATCTGGGGGCCGGCTATGGCTACACCTTC.

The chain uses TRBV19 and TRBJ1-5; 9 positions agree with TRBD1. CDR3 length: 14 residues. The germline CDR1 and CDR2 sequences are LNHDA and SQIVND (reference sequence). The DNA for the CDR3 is TGTGTTATTACAGGGGGCGCCCGCAATCAGCCCCAGCATTTT. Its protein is CVITGGARNQPQHF.

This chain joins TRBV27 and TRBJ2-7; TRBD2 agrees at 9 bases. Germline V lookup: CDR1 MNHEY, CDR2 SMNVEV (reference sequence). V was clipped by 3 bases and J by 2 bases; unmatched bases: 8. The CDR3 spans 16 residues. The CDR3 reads CASSFSQREVTYEQYF. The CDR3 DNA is TGTGCCAGCAGTTTTAGTCAGCGGGAGGTGACCTACGAGCAGTACTTC.

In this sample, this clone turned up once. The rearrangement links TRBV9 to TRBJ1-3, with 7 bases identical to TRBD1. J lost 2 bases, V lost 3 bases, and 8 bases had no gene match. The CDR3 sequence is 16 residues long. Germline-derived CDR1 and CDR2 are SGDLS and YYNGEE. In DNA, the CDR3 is TGTGCCAGCAGCGCGACAGCCCAGGGGGCTGGAAACACCATATATTTT. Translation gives CASSATAQGAGNTIYF.

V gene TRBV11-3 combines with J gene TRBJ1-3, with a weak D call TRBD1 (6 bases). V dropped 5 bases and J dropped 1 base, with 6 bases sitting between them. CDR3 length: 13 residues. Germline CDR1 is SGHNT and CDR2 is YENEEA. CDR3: CASSGQSGNTIYF. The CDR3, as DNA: TGTGCCAGCAGCGGACAGTCTGGAAACACCATATATTTT.